Following are 21 T cell receptor beta chains from one sample sequenced in a study of beta chain features in type 1 diabetes. Expressed TCRB transcripts were sequenced because the isolated RNA had all been reverse transcribed beforehand. Sequencing used immunoSEQ multiplex PCR; TCRdb keeps in-frame clones, though not all of them. Of some 150,000 clones in the sample, approximately 10% were seen once. Sequencing was performed on central memory CD4+ T cells from blood. The receptors were sampled from a woman aged 40 to 50 in good health.

This clone occurred a few times. The V call is TRBV29-1, the J call TRBJ1-3; the D is unclear. The germline CDR1 and CDR2 sequences are SQVTM and ANQGSEA. V lost 7 bases and J 3 bases, leaving 10 bases between the germline ends. The CDR3 has 12 amino acids. The CDR3 sequence: CSGGEDGNTIYF. DNA for the CDR3: TGCAGCGGGGGAGAGGATGGAAACACCATATATTTT.

In regard to this clone: The germline gene is not matched at one end of the junction; a read error may be the cause. The rearrangement uses TRBV13 and TRBJ2-5; the match to TRBD1 covers 8 bases. Germline V gene lookup returns CDR1 PRHDT and CDR2 FYEKMQ (reference sequence). This CDR3 contains 16 residues. The DNA for the CDR3 is TGTGCCAGCAGCTCAGACAGGGGTACCGCTGCCGAGACCCAGCACTTC. Its translation is CASSSDRGTAAETQHF. The whole variable domain, filled in from reference TRBV13 and TRBJ2-5, reads AAGVIQSPRHLIKEKRETATLKCYPIPRHDTVYWYQQGPGQDPQFLISFYEKMQSDKGSIPDRFSAQQFSDYHSELNMSSLELGDSALYFCASSSDRGTAAETQHFGPGTRLLVL.

The chain carries TRBV10-3 and TRBJ2-7; TRBD1 is a possible D gene (6 bases). The CDR3 extends over 15 amino acids. Germline V gene sequence: CDR1 ENHRY, CDR2 SYGVKD. Deletions cut 10 bases from V and 2 bases from J, with 21 bases between. The CDR3 DNA reads TGTGCCACCGAAAGCGACAGGAAGGAAACCTACGAGCAGTACTTC. It encodes CATESDRKETYEQYF.

There are a few counts of this clone. The chain is built from TRBV6-1 and TRBJ2-3, with 11 positions matching TRBD1. The V and J ends lost 9 bases and 6 bases, in that order; junction bases with no gene match: 5. The germline V gene has CDR1 MNHNS and CDR2 SASEGT. The CDR3 has 13 amino acids. This chain's CDR3 is CARGTGGRDTQYF. CDR3 nucleotide sequence: TGTGCCAGGGGGACAGGGGGAAGGGATACGCAGTATTTT.

This clone was detected only a few times. This chain links TRBV7-2 with TRBJ1-2; 8 nucleotides match TRBD1. Germline V gene lookup returns CDR1 SGHTA and CDR2 FQGNSA. There are 14 residues in the CDR3. Trimming at V came to 3 bases and at J to 2 bases, leaving 2 bases not matched to a gene. The CDR3 DNA reads TGTGCCAGCAGCTTGGACAGGGTAAACTATGGCTACACCTTC. Translating it yields CASSLDRVNYGYTF. Using reference TRBV7-2 and TRBJ1-2 for the parts outside the CDR3, the full variable domain is GAGVSQSPSNKVTEKGKDVELRCDPISGHTALYWYRQSLGQGLEFLIYFQGNSAPDKSGLPSDRFSAERTGGSVSTLTIQRTQQEDSAVYLCASSLDRVNYGYTFGSGTRLTVV.

V and J are TRBV6-1 and TRBJ2-1, with 9 nucleotides matching TRBD1. CDR3 length: 13 residues. V lost 6 bases, J lost 5 bases, and 2 bases stayed unmatched. Germline values: CDR1 MNHNS, CDR2 SASEGT. In nucleotides, the CDR3 is TGTGCCAGCAGCCGGGACAGGGACAATGAGCAGTTCTTC. Its translation: CASSRDRDNEQFF.

This sequence joins TRBV7-8 and TRBJ1-1; tentatively, D is TRBD1 (6 bases). Germline assignment: CDR1 SGHVS and CDR2 FQNEAQ. This CDR3 comprises 15 residues. Trimming took off 1 base at V and 2 bases at J, with 11 bases between the two ends. In DNA, the CDR3 is TGTGCCAGCAGCTTAGGGTTAGGGGGTAACACTGAAGCTTTCTTT. Translation: CASSLGLGGNTEAFF.

A few counts support this clone. In nucleotides, the CDR3 is TGTGCCAGCAGCAGGGGCTATGGCTACACCTTC. The encoded protein is CASSRGYGYTF. V is TRBV7-9 and J is TRBJ1-2, with D possibly being TRBD1 (5 bases). This CDR3 comprises 11 residues. V lost 5 bases and J 4 bases, leaving 5 bases between the germline ends. Germline CDR1 SEHNR, CDR2 FQNEAQ (reference sequence).

This clone was seen many times. One end of the junction does not line up with germline, which may come from a read error. This chain uses TRBV11-2 with TRBJ2-1; possibly TRBD1 for D (5 bases). This CDR3 comprises 15 residues. Germline V gives CDR1 SGHAT, CDR2 FQNNGV. This CDR3 is CASTLNPDNYNEQFF. Written as DNA, the CDR3 is TGTGCCAGCACCTTAAATCCGGACAACTACAATGAGCAGTTCTTC.

This chain uses TRBV4-3 with TRBJ1-2; perhaps TRBD1 as D (5 bases). This CDR3 has 14 residues. Germline CDR1 is LGHNA and CDR2 is YSLEER. V shed 0 bases and J shed 2 bases, with 7 bases lying between them. For the CDR3, the DNA is TGCGCCAGCAGCCAAGAAAACAGGAACTATGGCTACACCTTC. Its protein is CASSQENRNYGYTF.

The rearrangement uses TRBV5-4 and TRBJ1-4; maybe TRBD1 (5 bases). Trimming took 2 bases from V and 10 from J, leaving 18 bases between them. The CDR3 totals 15 residues. CDR1 is SGHNT and CDR2 is YYREEE in the germline V gene (reference sequence). The CDR3 reads CASSFDSGLEVKLFF. CDR3 in DNA: TGTGCCAGCAGCTTTGACAGCGGGTTAGAAGTAAAACTGTTTTTT.

V gene TRBV13 combines with J gene TRBJ1-1, with 7 bases identical to TRBD1. This CDR3 has 14 residues. The trim removed 4 bases at V and 5 bases at J, leaving 7 bases unmatched. The germline gives CDR1 PRHDT, CDR2 FYEKMQ (reference sequence). CDR3 nucleotide sequence: TGTGCCAGCAGCTCCGCAGGGGGATATACTGAAGCTTTCTTT. Translated: CASSSAGGYTEAFF.

In its sample, this clone was seen many times. The V and J genes are TRBV5-1 and TRBJ2-7; 9 nucleotides align to TRBD1. Germline CDR1 and CDR2: SGHRS and YFSETQ. There are 15 residues in the CDR3. The V and J ends lost 0 bases and 6 bases, in that order; junction bases with no gene match: 7. In DNA form, the CDR3 reads TGCGCCAGCAGCTTGGAGGGACAGGGAATCGGCGAGCAGTACTTC. It codes for CASSLEGQGIGEQYF.

The V and J genes are TRBV12-5 and TRBJ2-7; no reliable D call. Germline assignment: CDR1 LGHNT and CDR2 FRNRAP. The V gene lost 3 bases and the J gene lost 5 bases, with 17 bases spanning the gap. The CDR3 extends over 15 amino acids. CDR3 coding DNA: TGTGCTAGTGGTTTTTACCCGAACTTGGGCCACGAGCAGTACTTC. Its protein is CASGFYPNLGHEQYF.

This clone turned up a few times. This chain connects TRBV7-6 to TRBJ2-5; 7 bases line up with TRBD2. Germline assignment: CDR1 SGHVS and CDR2 FNYEAQ. J lost 5 bases, V lost 8 bases, and 14 bases had no gene match. The length of the CDR3 is 15 residues. The CDR3 DNA sequence: TGTGCCAGCGGACCCAAAGCGGGGTTGAGGGAGACCCAGTACTTC. Amino acids: CASGPKAGLRETQYF.

This chain uses TRBV5-4 with TRBJ1-1; 8 bases map to TRBD1. J gave up 0 bases and V 4 bases, and 5 bases lay outside the gene matches. The germline CDR1 and CDR2 sequences are SGHNT and YYREEE (reference sequence). The CDR3 contains 15 residues. This CDR3 reads CASSVAGGLNTEAFF. CDR3 DNA: TGTGCCAGCAGCGTCGCAGGGGGCCTGAACACTGAAGCTTTCTTT.

This sequence joins TRBV25-1 and TRBJ1-4, with 9 positions matching TRBD1. This CDR3 region has 13 residues. Germline V gene data show CDR1 as MGHDK and CDR2 as SYGVNS. The ends lost 6 bases at V and 8 bases at J; junction bases unmatched: 4. The DNA for the CDR3 is TGTGCCAGCAGAGGACAGGGGTACGAAAAACTGTTTTTT. Translating gives CASRGQGYEKLFF.

This clone was detected ten times or more. The genes are TRBV23-1 and TRBJ2-4, with 10 bases lining up with TRBD1. TRBV23-1 is noted as an ORF with a role that remains uncertain. The CDR3 runs 16 residues. J lost 8 bases, V lost 8 bases, and 15 bases had no gene match. The CDR3 DNA is TGCGCCAGCGGACACCGACAGGGGGCCGGTTTGGACATTCAGTACTTC. It yields the protein CASGHRQGAGLDIQYF.

This clone turned up a few times. The chain employs TRBV7-9 and TRBJ2-1, with D possibly being TRBD1 (5 bases). V was trimmed by 2 bases and J by 5 bases, leaving 13 bases between them. This CDR3 comprises 15 residues. Per germline, CDR1 SEHNR and CDR2 FQNEAQ (reference sequence). The CDR3 loop reads CASSLIETANNEQFF. As DNA, the CDR3 is TGTGCCAGCAGCTTAATAGAGACAGCCAACAATGAGCAGTTCTTC. The whole variable domain, remainder taken from reference TRBV7-9 and TRBJ2-1, is DTGVSQNPRHKITKRGQNVTFRCDPISEHNRLYWYRQTLGQGPEFLTYFQNEAQLEKSRLLSDRFSAERPKGSFSTLEIQRTEQGDSAMYLCASSLIETANNEQFFGPGTRLTVL.

This clone was counted between two and nine times. CDR3 DNA: TGTGCCAGCAGCTTGCCGCAGGGATCTAGCTCCTACGAGCAGTACTTC. Amino acid sequence: CASSLPQGSSSYEQYF. This chain links TRBV5-6 with TRBJ2-7; D might be TRBD1 (5 bases). This CDR3 region has 16 residues. Germline lookup yields CDR1 SGHDT and CDR2 YYEEEE. The V gene lost 1 base and the J gene lost 0 bases, with 14 bases spanning the gap.

This clone was counted a few times. One end of the junction varies from germline; a read error may be responsible. CDR3 sequence (DNA): TGCGCCAGCAGCCAAGATTCAGGGGGTCCTCAGCCCCAGCATTTT. Amino acids: CASSQDSGGPQPQHF. The chain links TRBV5-4 to TRBJ1-5; TRBD1 agrees at 7 bases. In germline, CDR1 is SGHNT, CDR2 YYREEE (reference sequence). There are 15 residues in the CDR3.